A selection of T cell receptor beta chains follows, all from one sample in a study of CD8 T cells in Susac syndrome. TCRdb recomputed calls from the immunoSEQ multiplex PCR reads with MiXCR, one row per CDR3 protein. The sample records about 90,000 distinct CDR3 sequences, 95% to 96% being singletons. Sequenced sample: CD8+ T cells from PBMCs. These receptors were taken from a human donor with Susac syndrome. Each CDR3 is given with its conserved first and last residue. The D gene is left open where the match is weak. The size field is filled for only some rows; it gives once, few, many or a size class.

D	V	J	size	CDR3	DNA
-	TRBV6-5	TRBJ1-2	-	CASSYSRQPHYGYTF	TGTGCCAGCAGTTACTCGCGGCAGCCCCACTATGGCTACACCTTC
-	TRBV5-1	TRBJ2-7	-	CASSLNNAASYEQYF	TGCGCCAGCAGCTTGAACAACGCAGCCTCCTACGAGCAGTACTTC
-	TRBV7-9	TRBJ2-2	-	CAPRVNTGELFF	TGTGCCCCGCGGGTGAACACCGGGGAGCTGTTTTTT
-	TRBV30	TRBJ2-7	-	CAYQARSHEQYF	TGTGCCTACCAAGCCAGATCCCACGAGCAGTACTTC
-	TRBV6-1	TRBJ2-3	-	CASSKDQGSTSSTDTQYF	TGTGCCAGCAGTAAAGACCAAGGATCAACCTCTAGCACAGATACGCAGTATTTT
-	TRBV20-1	TRBJ1-2	once	CSAMELSTF	TGCAGTGCTATGGAGCTATCCACCTTC
-	TRBV6-2/TRBV6-3	TRBJ1-5	-	CASSYFPQPQHF	TGTGCCAGCAGTTATTTTCCCCAGCCCCAGCATTTT
-	TRBV6-2/TRBV6-3	TRBJ2-7	-	CASSYARAYEQYF	TGTGCCAGCAGTTACGCCAGGGCCTACGAGCAGTACTTC
-	TRBV20-1	TRBJ2-2	-	CSPGRRGNTGELFF	TGCAGCCCGGGAAGAAGAGGAAACACCGGGGAGCTGTTTTTT
TRBD1	TRBV30	TRBJ1-1	-	CAWSGGQGNTEAFF	TGTGCCTGGAGTGGCGGACAGGGGAACACTGAAGCTTTCTTT
TRBD1	TRBV30	TRBJ2-7	-	CAWSPGQRSYEQYF	TGTGCCTGGAGTCCGGGACAGAGATCCTACGAGCAGTACTTC
-	TRBV27	TRBJ1-6	-	CASSLVRDSPLHF	TGTGCCAGCAGTTTGGTCCGGGATTCACCCCTCCACTTT
TRBD2	TRBV6-5	TRBJ2-2	-	CASSAGGATGELFF	TGTGCCAGCAGCGCGGGAGGGGCCACCGGGGAGCTGTTTTTT
TRBD1	TRBV6-2/TRBV6-3	TRBJ1-2	-	CASRRVTGNYGYTF	TGTGCCAGCAGGCGAGTGACAGGGAACTATGGCTACACCTTC
-	TRBV7-2	TRBJ2-7	-	CASSSAGYEQYF	TGTGCCAGCAGCTCCGCAGGGTACGAGCAGTACTTC
-	TRBV16	TRBJ2-5	-	CASSLFRGQETQYF	TGTGCCAGCAGCCTTTTTCGAGGACAAGAGACCCAGTACTTC
-	TRBV4-3	TRBJ2-5	few	CASSRGTEETQYF	TGCGCCAGCAGCCGCGGGACAGAGGAGACCCAGTACTTC
TRBD1	TRBV19	TRBJ1-1	-	CASRWDSSAFF	TGTGCCAGTAGATGGGACAGTTCCGCTTTCTTT
-	TRBV20-1	TRBJ1-5	-	CSVGRRGLNQPQHF	TGCAGTGTCGGCCGAAGGGGCCTCAATCAGCCCCAGCATTTT
-	TRBV6-5	TRBJ1-2	few	CASSYWEEYGYTF	TGTGCCAGCAGTTACTGGGAAGAATATGGCTACACCTTC
-	TRBV11-2	TRBJ2-1	-	CASSLEQPYNEQFF	TGTGCCAGCAGCTTAGAGCAGCCCTACAATGAGCAGTTCTTC
-	TRBV18	TRBJ1-3	-	CASSASGTGNTIYF	TGTGCCAGCTCAGCGTCAGGGACTGGAAACACCATATATTTT
TRBD1	TRBV30	TRBJ1-5	once	CAWSEGTDNQPQHF	TGTGCCTGGAGTGAAGGGACAGATAATCAGCCCCAGCATTTT
-	TRBV20-1	TRBJ2-7	-	CSARDPVSYEQYF	TGCAGTGCTAGAGACCCCGTTTCTTACGAGCAGTACTTC
-	TRBV24-1	TRBJ2-1	-	CATSDSDSYNEQFF	TGTGCCACCAGTGATTCCGACAGCTACAATGAGCAGTTCTTC
-	TRBV27	TRBJ2-1	-	CASSLSAGSHYNEQFF	TGTGCCAGCAGTTTAAGTGCGGGATCGCACTACAATGAGCAGTTCTTC
TRBD1	TRBV6-5	TRBJ1-5	-	CASSFGTGTVLSNQPQHF	TGTGCCAGCAGTTTCGGGACAGGGACTGTCCTTAGCAATCAGCCCCAGCATTTT